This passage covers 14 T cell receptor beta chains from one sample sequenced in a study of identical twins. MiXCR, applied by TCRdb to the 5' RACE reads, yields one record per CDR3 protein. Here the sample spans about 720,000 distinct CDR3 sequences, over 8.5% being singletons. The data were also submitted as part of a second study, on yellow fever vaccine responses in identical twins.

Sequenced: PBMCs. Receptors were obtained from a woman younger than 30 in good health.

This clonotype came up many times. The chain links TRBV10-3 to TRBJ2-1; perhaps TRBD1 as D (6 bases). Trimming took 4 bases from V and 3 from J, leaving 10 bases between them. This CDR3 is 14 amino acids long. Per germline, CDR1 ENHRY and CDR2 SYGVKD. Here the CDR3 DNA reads TGTGCCATCAGTGCGTCAGGGGTCTACAATGAGCAGTTCTTC. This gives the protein CAISASGVYNEQFF.

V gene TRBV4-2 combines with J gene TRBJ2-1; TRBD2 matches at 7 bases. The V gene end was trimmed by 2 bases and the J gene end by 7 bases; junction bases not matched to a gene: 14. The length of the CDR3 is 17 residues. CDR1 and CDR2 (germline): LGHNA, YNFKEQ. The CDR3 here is CASSQRSGAGRGNEQFF. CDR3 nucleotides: TGTGCCAGCAGCCAAAGAAGCGGGGCTGGAAGGGGAAATGAGCAGTTCTTC.

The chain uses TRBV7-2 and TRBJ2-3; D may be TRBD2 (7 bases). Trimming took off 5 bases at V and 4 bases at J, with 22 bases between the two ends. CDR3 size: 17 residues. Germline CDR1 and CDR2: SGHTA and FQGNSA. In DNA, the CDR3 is TGTGCCAGCAGCCGTGGGTTGGGGGGGGGCGGAGCAGATACGCAGTATTTT. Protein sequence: CASSRGLGGGGADTQYF.

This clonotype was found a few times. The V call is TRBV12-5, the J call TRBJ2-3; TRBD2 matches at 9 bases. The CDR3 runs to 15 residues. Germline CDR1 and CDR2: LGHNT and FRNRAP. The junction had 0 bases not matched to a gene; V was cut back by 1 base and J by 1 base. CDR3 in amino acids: CASGLGTSGTDTQYF. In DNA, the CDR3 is TGTGCTAGTGGTTTGGGGACTAGCGGCACAGATACGCAGTATTTT.

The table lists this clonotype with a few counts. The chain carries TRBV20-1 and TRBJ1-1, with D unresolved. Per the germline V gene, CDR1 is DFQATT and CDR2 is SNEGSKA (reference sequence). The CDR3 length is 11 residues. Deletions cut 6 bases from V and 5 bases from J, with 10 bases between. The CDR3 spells CSAQVDTEAFF. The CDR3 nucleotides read TGCAGTGCCCAGGTAGATACTGAAGCTTTCTTT.

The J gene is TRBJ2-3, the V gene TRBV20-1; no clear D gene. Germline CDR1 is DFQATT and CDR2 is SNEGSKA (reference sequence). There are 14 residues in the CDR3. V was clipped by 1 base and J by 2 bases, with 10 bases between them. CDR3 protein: CSARVLAYTDTQYF. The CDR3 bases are TGCAGTGCTAGAGTACTGGCGTACACAGATACGCAGTATTTT.

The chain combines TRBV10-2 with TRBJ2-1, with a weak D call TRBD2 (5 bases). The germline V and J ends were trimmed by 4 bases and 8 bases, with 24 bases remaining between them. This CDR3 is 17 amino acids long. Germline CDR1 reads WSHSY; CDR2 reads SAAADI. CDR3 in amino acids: CASSGTPSGNSWDEQFF. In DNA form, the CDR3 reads TGCGCCAGCAGTGGGACCCCAAGCGGCAATTCATGGGATGAGCAGTTCTTC.

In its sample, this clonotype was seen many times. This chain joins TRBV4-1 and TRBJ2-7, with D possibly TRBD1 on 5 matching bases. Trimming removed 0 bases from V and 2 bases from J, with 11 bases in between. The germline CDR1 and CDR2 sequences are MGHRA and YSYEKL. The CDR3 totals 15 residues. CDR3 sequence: CASSQDHRNTYEQYF. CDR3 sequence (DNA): TGCGCCAGCAGCCAAGACCACAGGAATACCTACGAGCAGTACTTC.

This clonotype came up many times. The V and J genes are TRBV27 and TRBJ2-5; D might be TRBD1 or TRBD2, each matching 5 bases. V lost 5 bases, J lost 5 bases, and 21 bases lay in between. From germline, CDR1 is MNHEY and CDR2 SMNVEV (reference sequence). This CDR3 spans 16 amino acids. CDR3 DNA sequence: TGTGCCAGCAGTGATCGGGACCTACGCCCCCAGGAGACCCAGTACTTC. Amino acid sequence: CASSDRDLRPQETQYF.

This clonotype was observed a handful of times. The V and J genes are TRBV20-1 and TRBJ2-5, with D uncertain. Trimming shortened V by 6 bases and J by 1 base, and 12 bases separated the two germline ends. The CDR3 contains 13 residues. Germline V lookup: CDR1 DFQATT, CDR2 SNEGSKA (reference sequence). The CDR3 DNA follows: TGCAGTGCCCAAATGGTCGTCCAAGAGACCCAGTACTTC. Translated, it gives CSAQMVVQETQYF.

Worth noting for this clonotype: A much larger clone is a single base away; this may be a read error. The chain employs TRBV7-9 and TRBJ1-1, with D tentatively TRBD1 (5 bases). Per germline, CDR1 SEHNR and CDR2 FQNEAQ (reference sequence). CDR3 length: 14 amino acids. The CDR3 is CACSQYGGNTEAFF. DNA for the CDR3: TGTGCCTGCAGCCAATACGGGGGAAACACTGAAGCTTTCTTT.

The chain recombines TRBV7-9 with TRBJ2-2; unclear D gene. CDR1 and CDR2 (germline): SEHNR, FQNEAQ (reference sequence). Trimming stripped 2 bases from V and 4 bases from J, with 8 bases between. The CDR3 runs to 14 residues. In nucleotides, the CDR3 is TGTGCCAGCAGCTTAAGGGCGAGCACCGGGGAGCTGTTTTTT. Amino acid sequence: CASSLRASTGELFF.

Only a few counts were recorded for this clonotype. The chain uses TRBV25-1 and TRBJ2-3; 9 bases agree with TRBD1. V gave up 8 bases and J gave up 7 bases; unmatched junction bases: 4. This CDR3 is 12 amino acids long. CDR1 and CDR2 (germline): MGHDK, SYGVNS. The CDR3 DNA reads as TGTGCCAGCCGACAGGGGGGAAATACGCAGTATTTT. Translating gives CASRQGGNTQYF. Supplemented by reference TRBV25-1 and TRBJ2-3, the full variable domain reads EADIYQTPRYLVIGTGKKITLECSQTMGHDKMYWYQQDPGMELHLIHYSYGVNSTEKGDLSSESTVSRIRTEHFPLTLESARPSHTSQYLCASRQGGNTQYFGPGTRLTVL.

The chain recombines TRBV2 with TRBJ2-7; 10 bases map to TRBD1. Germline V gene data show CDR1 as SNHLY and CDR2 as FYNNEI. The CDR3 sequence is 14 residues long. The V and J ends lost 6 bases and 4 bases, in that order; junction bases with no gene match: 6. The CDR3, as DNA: TGTGCCAGCAGAACGACAGGGGGCGGGTACGAGCAGTACTTC. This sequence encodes CASRTTGGGYEQYF. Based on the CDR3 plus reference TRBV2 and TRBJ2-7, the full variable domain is EPEVTQTPSHQVTQMGQEVILRCVPISNHLYFYWYRQILGQKVEFLVSFYNNEISEKSEIFDDQFSVERPDGSNFTLKIRSTKLEDSAMYFCASRTTGGGYEQYFGPGTRLTVT.